The entry below describes one T cell receptor beta chain. Using immunoSEQ multiplex PCR, the repertoire was profiled, and TCRdb retains in-frame clones only, with some absent. The sample contains 35,000 to 50,000 clones, roughly 90% of which appear only once. The data derive from a study of T cell changes during pregnancy in multiple sclerosis. This clonotype originated in a female donor with multiple sclerosis, enrolled in a pregnancy study. The sample was CD4+ T cells from peripheral blood mononuclear cells, taken in the second trimester of pregnancy.

The CDR3 sequence is CASSLDFATQYF. CDR3 bases: TGTGCCAGCAGTTTAGACTTCGCGACCCAGTACTTC. V usage is TRBV28 and J usage is TRBJ2-5, with D unresolved. The CDR3 is made up of 12 amino acids. V was clipped by 2 bases and J by 7 bases, with 8 bases between them. The V gene's germline CDR1 is MDHEN and CDR2 SYDVKM.